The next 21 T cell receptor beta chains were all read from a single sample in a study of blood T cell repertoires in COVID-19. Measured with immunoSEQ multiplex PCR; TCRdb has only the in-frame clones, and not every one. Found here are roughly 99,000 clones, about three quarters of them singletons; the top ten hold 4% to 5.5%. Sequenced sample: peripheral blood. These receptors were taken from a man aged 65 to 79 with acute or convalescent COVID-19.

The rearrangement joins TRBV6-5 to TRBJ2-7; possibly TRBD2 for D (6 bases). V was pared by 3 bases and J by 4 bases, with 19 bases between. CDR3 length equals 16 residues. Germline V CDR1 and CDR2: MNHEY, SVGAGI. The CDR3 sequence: CASSYRIGGMLYEQYF. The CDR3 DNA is TGTGCCAGCAGTTATAGGATCGGAGGGATGCTTTACGAGCAGTACTTC.

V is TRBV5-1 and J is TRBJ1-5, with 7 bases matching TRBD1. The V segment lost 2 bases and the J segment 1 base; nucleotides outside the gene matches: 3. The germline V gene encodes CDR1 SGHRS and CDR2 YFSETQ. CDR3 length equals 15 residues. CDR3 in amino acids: CASSFTGESNQPQHF. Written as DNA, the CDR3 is TGCGCCAGCAGCTTTACAGGGGAAAGCAATCAGCCCCAGCATTTT. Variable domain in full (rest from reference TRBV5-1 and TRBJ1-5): KAGVTQTPRYLIKTRGQQVTLSCSPISGHRSVSWYQQTPGQGLQFLFEYFSETQRNKGNFPGRFSGRQFSNSRSEMNVSTLELGDSALYLCASSFTGESNQPQHFGDGTRLSIL.

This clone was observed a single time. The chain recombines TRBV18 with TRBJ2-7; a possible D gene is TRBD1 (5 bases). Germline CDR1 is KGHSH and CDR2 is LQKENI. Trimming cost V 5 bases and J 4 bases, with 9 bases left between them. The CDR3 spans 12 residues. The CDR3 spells CASSDQGYEQYF. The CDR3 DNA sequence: TGTGCCAGCTCAGATCAGGGTTACGAGCAGTACTTC.

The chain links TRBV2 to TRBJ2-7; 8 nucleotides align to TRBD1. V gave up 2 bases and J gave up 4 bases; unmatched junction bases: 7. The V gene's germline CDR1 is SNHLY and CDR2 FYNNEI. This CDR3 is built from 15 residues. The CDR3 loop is CASSERQGASYEQYF. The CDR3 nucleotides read TGTGCCAGCAGTGAACGGCAGGGGGCGTCATACGAGCAGTACTTC.

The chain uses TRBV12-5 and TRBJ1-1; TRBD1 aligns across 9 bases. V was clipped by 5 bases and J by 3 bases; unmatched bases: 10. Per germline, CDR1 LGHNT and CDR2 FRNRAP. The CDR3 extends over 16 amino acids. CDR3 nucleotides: TGTGCTAGTGGTATTGCCTCCGGGACAGGGTACACTGAAGCTTTCTTT. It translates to CASGIASGTGYTEAFF.

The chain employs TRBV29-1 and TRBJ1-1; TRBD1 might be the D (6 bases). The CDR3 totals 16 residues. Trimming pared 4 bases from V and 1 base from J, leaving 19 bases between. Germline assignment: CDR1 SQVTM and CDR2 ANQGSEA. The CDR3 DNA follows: TGCAGCGTTGGCGAAATCCCCGGGACACGGAACACTGAAGCTTTCTTT. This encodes CSVGEIPGTRNTEAFF.

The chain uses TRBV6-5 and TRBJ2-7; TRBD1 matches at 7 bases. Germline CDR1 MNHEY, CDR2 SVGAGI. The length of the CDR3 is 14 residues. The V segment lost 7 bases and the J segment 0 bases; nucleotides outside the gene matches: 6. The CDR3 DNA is TGTGCCAGCATGCCGACAGGGTCCTCCTACGAGCAGTACTTC. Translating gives CASMPTGSSYEQYF.

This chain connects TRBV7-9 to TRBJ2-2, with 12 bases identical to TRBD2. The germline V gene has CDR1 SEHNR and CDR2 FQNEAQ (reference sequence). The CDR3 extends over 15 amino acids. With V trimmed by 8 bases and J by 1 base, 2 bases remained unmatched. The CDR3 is CASGLAGLNTGELFF. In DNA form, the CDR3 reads TGTGCCAGCGGACTAGCGGGGCTGAACACCGGGGAGCTGTTTTTT.

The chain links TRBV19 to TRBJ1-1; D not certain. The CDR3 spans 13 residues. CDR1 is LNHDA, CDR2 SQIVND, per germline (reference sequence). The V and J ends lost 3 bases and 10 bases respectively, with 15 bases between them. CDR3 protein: CASSIQAEVPAFF. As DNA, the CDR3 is TGTGCCAGTAGTATCCAGGCGGAGGTTCCAGCTTTCTTT.

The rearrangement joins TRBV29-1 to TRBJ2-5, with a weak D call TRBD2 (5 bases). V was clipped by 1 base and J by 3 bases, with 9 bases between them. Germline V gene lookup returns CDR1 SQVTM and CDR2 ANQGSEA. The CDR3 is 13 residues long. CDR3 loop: CSVEGGGKETQYF. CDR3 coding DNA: TGCAGCGTTGAAGGCGGAGGAAAAGAGACCCAGTACTTC.

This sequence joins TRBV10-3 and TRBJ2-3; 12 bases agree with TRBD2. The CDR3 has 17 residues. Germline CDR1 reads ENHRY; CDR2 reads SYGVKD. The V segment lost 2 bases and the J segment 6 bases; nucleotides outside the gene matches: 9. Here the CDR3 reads CAISERGLAGIPDTQYF. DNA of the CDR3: TGTGCCATCAGTGAGCGTGGACTAGCGGGGATCCCGGATACGCAGTATTTT.

The CDR3, as DNA: TGTGCCAGCAGCAAAGAACCGGGAAATTCACCCCTCCACTTT. Amino acids: CASSKEPGNSPLHF. The V gene is TRBV21-1, the J gene TRBJ1-6. TRBV21-1 is a pseudogene segment. The CDR3 spans 14 residues.

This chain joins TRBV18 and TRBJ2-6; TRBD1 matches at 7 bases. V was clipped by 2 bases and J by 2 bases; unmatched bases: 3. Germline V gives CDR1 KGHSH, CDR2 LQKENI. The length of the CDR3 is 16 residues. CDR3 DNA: TGTGCCAGCTCACCAGGGCAGGGGGCTGGGGCCAACGTCCTGACTTTC. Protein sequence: CASSPGQGAGANVLTF.

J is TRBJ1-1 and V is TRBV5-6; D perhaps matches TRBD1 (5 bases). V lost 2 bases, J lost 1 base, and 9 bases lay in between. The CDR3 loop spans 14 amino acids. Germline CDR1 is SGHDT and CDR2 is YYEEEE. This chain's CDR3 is CASSFQGWNTEAFF. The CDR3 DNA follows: TGTGCCAGCAGCTTTCAGGGTTGGAACACTGAAGCTTTCTTT.

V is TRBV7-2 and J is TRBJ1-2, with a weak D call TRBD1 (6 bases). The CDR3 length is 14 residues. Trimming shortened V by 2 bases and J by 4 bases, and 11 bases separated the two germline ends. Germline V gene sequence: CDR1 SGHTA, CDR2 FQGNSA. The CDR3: CASSLKADSYGYTF. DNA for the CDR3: TGTGCCAGCAGCTTAAAAGCGGACAGCTATGGCTACACCTTC.

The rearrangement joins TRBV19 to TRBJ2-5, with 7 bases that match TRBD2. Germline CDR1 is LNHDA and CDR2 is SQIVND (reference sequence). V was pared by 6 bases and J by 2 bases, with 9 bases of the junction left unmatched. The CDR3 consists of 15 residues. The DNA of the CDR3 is TGTGCCAGTAGACACGGGGGGATTTCACAAGAGACCCAGTACTTC. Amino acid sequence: CASRHGGISQETQYF.

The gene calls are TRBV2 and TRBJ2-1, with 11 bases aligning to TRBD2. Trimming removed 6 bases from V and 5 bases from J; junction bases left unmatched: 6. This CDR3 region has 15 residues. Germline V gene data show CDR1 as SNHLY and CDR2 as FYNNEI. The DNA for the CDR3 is TGTGCCAGCAGACCCGTAGCGGGGGGGCACAATGAGCAGTTCTTC. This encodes CASRPVAGGHNEQFF.

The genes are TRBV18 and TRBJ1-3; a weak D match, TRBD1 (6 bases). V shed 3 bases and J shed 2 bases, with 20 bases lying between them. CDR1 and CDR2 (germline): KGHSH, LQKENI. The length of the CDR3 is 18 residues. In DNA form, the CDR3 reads TGTGCCAGCTCACCTACTGGGACAAATTACGGCACTGGAAACACCATATATTTT. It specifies CASSPTGTNYGTGNTIYF. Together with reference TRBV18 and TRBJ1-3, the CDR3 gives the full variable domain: NAGVMQNPRHLVRRRGQEARLRCSPMKGHSHVYWYRQLPEEGLKFMVYLQKENIIDESGMPKERFSAEFPKEGPSILRIQQVVRGDSAAYFCASSPTGTNYGTGNTIYFGEGSWLTVV.

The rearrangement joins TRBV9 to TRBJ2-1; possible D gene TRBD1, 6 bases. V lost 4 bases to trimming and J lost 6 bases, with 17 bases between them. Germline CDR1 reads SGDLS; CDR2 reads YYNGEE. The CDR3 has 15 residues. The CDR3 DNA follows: TGTGCCAGCAGCCCCGATGGTGGGGGCTTCAATGAGCAGTTCTTC. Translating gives CASSPDGGGFNEQFF.

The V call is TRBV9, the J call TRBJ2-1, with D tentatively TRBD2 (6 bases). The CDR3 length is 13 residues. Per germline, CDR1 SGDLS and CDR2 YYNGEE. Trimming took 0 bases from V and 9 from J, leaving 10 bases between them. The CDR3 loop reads CASSVALASEQFF. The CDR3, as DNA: TGTGCCAGCAGCGTAGCACTAGCCAGTGAGCAGTTCTTC.

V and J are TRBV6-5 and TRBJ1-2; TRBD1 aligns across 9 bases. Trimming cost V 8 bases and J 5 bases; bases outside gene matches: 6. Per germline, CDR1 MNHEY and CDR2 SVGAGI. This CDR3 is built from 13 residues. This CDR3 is CASAGDRVYGYTF. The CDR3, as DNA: TGTGCCAGCGCCGGGGACAGGGTTTATGGCTACACCTTC.